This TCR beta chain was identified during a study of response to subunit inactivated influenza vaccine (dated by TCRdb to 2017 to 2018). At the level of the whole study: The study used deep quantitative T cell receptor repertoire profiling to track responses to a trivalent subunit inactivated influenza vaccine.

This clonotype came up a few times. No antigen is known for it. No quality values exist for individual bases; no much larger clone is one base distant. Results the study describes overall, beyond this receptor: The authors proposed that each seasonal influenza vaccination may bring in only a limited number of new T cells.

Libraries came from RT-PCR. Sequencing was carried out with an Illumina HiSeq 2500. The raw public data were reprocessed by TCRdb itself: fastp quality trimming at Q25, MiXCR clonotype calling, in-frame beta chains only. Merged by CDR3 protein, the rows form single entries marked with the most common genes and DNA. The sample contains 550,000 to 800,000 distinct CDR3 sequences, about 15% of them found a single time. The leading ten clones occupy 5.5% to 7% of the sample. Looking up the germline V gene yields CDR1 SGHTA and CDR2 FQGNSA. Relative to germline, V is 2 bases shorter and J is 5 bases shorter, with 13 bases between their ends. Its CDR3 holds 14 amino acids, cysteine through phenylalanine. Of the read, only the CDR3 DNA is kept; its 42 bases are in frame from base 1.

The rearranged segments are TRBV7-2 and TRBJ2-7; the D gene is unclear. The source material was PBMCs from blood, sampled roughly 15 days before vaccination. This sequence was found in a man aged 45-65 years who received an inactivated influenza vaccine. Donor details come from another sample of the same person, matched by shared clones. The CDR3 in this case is CASSLKGRPHEQYF. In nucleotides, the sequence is TGTGCCAGCAGCTTAAAAGGCAGGCCCCACGAGCAGTACTTC.